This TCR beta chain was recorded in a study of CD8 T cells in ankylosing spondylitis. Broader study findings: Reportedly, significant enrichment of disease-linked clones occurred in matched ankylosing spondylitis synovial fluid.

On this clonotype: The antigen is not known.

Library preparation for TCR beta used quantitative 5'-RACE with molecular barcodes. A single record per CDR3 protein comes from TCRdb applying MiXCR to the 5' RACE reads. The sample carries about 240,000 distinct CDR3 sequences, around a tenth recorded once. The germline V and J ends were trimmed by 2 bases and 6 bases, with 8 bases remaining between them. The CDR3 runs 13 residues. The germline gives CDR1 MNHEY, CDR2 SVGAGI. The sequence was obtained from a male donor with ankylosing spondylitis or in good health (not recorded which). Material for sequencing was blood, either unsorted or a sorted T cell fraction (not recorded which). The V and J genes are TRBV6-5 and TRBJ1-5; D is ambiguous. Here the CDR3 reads CASSYRPRQPQHF. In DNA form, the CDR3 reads TGTGCCAGCAGTTACCGTCCGCGTCAGCCCCAGCATTTT.